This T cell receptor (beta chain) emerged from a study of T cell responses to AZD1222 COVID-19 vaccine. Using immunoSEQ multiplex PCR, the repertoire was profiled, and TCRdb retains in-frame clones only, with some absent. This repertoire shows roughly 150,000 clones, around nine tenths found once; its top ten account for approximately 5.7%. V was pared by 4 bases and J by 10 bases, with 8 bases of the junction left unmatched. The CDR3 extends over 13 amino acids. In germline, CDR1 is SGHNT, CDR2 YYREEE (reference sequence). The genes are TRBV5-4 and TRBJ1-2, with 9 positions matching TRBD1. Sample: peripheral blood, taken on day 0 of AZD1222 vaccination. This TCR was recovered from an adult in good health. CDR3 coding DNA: TGTGCCAGCAGCCCGGGGACAGGGTTGGACTACACCTTC. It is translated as CASSPGTGLDYTF.